These 20 T cell receptor beta chains share one sample of origin, sequenced in a study of T cells after yellow fever vaccination. TCRdb re-called the 5' RACE reads through MiXCR, storing one row per CDR3 protein. The sample holds about 250,000 distinct CDR3 sequences, more than 3.5% seen once. This sample comprised PBMCs, obtained 15 days after the yellow fever booster vaccination. These receptors all stem from a man aged 18-30 years who received the YFV17D yellow fever vaccine.

There are many counts of this clonotype. The CDR3 spells CSARGRDGITQYF. The DNA of the CDR3 is TGCAGTGCTAGGGGGAGGGACGGGATTACGCAGTATTTT. This chain links TRBV20-1 with TRBJ2-3, with TRBD2 identical over 7 bases. CDR1 and CDR2 (germline): DFQATT, SNEGSKA (reference sequence). The CDR3 totals 13 residues. Losses at the gene ends were 3 bases for V and 8 bases for J; bases not matched to a gene: 8.

This clonotype was observed many times. The chain is built from TRBV7-2 and TRBJ2-1, with TRBD2 matching 8 bases. Germline V gene data show CDR1 as SGHTA and CDR2 as FQGNSA. V dropped 5 bases and J dropped 1; count of bases not matched to a gene: 7. This CDR3 contains 16 residues. DNA of the CDR3: TGTGCCAGCAGCGCCGGGAGGGTCGAATCCTACAATGAGCAGTTCTTC. It codes for CASSAGRVESYNEQFF.

By share, this clonotype ranks as medium-sized. The rearrangement joins TRBV7-2 to TRBJ2-6; 7 bases line up with TRBD1. V trimming: 4 bases; J trimming: 1 base; junction bases outside the gene matches: 13. Looked up from germline, CDR1 is SGHTA and CDR2 is FQGNSA. The CDR3 extends over 19 amino acids. CDR3 in amino acids: CASSSEGAGITSGANVLTF. The CDR3, as DNA: TGTGCCAGCAGCTCAGAGGGGGCAGGGATCACTTCTGGGGCCAACGTCCTGACTTTC.

This clonotype has a count of ten or more. The V and J genes are TRBV5-1 and TRBJ1-6, with TRBD1 as a possible D gene (5 bases). V was trimmed by 5 bases and J by 3 bases, leaving 12 bases between them. The CDR3 has 15 residues. Germline CDR1 SGHRS, CDR2 YFSETQ. This CDR3 reads CASRKQENYNSPLHF. The CDR3 nucleotides are TGCGCCAGCAGAAAACAGGAGAACTATAATTCACCCCTCCACTTT.

This clonotype was picked up many times. The chain uses TRBV7-2 and TRBJ1-2; possibly TRBD1 for D (5 bases). This CDR3 contains 14 residues. Trimming left V 0 bases short and J 8 bases short, with 13 bases between. Germline V gives CDR1 SGHTA, CDR2 FQGNSA. The CDR3 loop reads CASSLAGPRDGYTF. Here the CDR3 DNA reads TGTGCCAGCAGCTTAGCTGGACCCAGGGACGGCTACACCTTC.

This clonotype appeared many times. V is TRBV5-1 and J is TRBJ2-3, with 12 bases that match TRBD2. CDR1 SGHRS and CDR2 YFSETQ come from the germline V gene. Germline trimming cut 4 bases from V and 0 bases from J; bases unmatched to any gene: 3. This CDR3 is 16 amino acids long. CDR3 nucleotides: TGCGCCAGCAGCCTAGGACTAGCGGGGAGCACAGATACGCAGTATTTT. Its translation: CASSLGLAGSTDTQYF.

There are many counts of this clonotype. The rearrangement uses TRBV6-6 and TRBJ1-1, with 10 bases matching TRBD1. J lost 6 bases, V lost 7 bases, and 5 bases had no gene match. Germline-derived CDR1 and CDR2 are MNHNY and SVGAGI (reference sequence). This CDR3 is 13 amino acids long. CDR3 coding DNA: TGTGCCAGCACCTCGGACAGGGGGGCTGAAGCTTTCTTT. This translates into CASTSDRGAEAFF.

This clonotype was counted ten times or more. The rearrangement links TRBV5-1 to TRBJ1-1; D is undetermined. The CDR3 is made up of 16 amino acids. The V gene lost 4 bases and the J gene lost 3 bases, with 19 bases spanning the gap. Germline-derived CDR1 and CDR2 are SGHRS and YFSETQ. DNA for the CDR3: TGCGCCAGCAGCGCGGGGTCCGTCACCCCCTACACTGAAGCTTTCTTT. It specifies CASSAGSVTPYTEAFF.

As for this clonotype: One junction end disagrees with the germline gene, perhaps due to a read error. The chain is built from TRBV6-6 and TRBJ2-2, with TRBD1 matching over 7 bases. Germline values: CDR1 MNHNY, CDR2 SVGAGI (reference sequence). The CDR3 is 16 residues long. CDR3 in amino acids: CASSYLETGSTGELIF. CDR3 sequence (DNA): TGTGCCAGCAGTTACCTTGAGACAGGGAGCACCGGGGAGCTGATTTTT.

This clonotype was observed a handful of times. CDR3 amino acids: CASSTVGTSYGYTF. The CDR3, as DNA: TGTGCCAGTTCTACCGTCGGGACAAGCTATGGCTACACCTTC. The chain couples TRBV19 to TRBJ1-2; tentatively, D is TRBD1 (6 bases). Trimming took off 8 bases at V and 4 bases at J, with 17 bases between the two ends. This CDR3 comprises 14 residues. CDR1 and CDR2 from the germline V gene are LNHDA and SQIVND (reference sequence).

This clonotype was seen at least ten times. The genes are TRBV7-6 and TRBJ1-2; TRBD1 agrees at 11 bases. The CDR3 spans 17 residues. Looked up from germline, CDR1 is SGHVS and CDR2 is FNYEAQ. After removal of 4 bases from V and 1 base from J, the junction contained 8 bases not matched to a gene. The CDR3 DNA follows: TGTGCCAGCAGCTCAGTGGGGACAGGGGGGTTTAACTATGGCTACACCTTC. It encodes CASSSVGTGGFNYGYTF. Complete variable domain (other parts from reference TRBV7-6 and TRBJ1-2): GAGVSQSPRYKVTKRGQDVALRCDPISGHVSLYWYRQALGQGPEFLTYFNYEAQQDKSGLPNDRFSAERPEGSISTLTIQRTEQRDSAMYRCASSSVGTGGFNYGYTFGSGTRLTVV.

This clonotype was seen ten or more times. CDR3 in amino acids: CSAKRPWIRGGLETQYF. As DNA, the CDR3 is TGCAGTGCTAAACGACCTTGGATCCGGGGGGGCTTGGAGACCCAGTACTTC. The chain links TRBV20-1 to TRBJ2-5; 8 positions agree with TRBD2. The CDR3 contains 17 residues. Looked up from germline, CDR1 is DFQATT and CDR2 is SNEGSKA (reference sequence). V shed 4 bases, J shed 5 bases, and the junction held 18 bases outside the gene matches.

This clonotype showed up just a few times. This rearrangement joins TRBV19 to TRBJ2-6, with 8 bases aligning to TRBD2. This CDR3 is built from 15 residues. The V gene's germline CDR1 is LNHDA and CDR2 SQIVND (reference sequence). V trimming: 7 bases; J trimming: 2 bases; junction bases outside the gene matches: 4. CDR3 loop: CASIAGFAGANVLTF. The CDR3 DNA reads TGTGCCAGTATAGCGGGGTTCGCTGGGGCCAACGTCCTGACTTTC.

This chain connects TRBV7-3 to TRBJ2-1; D possibly corresponds to TRBD2 (5 bases). The V gene's germline CDR1 is SGHTA and CDR2 FQGTGA. The CDR3 consists of 15 residues. Trimming cost V 2 bases and J 2 bases, with 10 bases left between them. The CDR3 DNA reads as TGTGCCAGCAGCTTACTAGCTGACGCCTACAATGAGCAGTTCTTC. It codes for CASSLLADAYNEQFF.

Ten or more counts support this clonotype. The chain uses TRBV4-1 and TRBJ2-3; the D gene is possibly TRBD2 (7 bases). Germline V lookup: CDR1 MGHRA, CDR2 YSYEKL. The CDR3 has 14 residues. Trimming cost V 3 bases and J 6 bases, with 13 bases left between them. The CDR3 DNA is TGCGCCAGCAGCCAGGACGGGGGGCTGGATACGCAGTATTTT. Protein: CASSQDGGLDTQYF.

This clonotype was observed many times. The rearrangement uses TRBV5-4 and TRBJ2-1; D not resolved. Trimming removed 4 bases at V and 5 bases at J, with 13 bases between. The germline V gene encodes CDR1 SGHNT and CDR2 YYREEE (reference sequence). The CDR3 runs to 14 residues. This CDR3 reads CASSLIGSDNEQFF. The CDR3 region has the DNA TGTGCCAGCAGCCTCATTGGTTCGGACAATGAGCAGTTCTTC.

The sample holds many counts of this clonotype. The rearrangement links TRBV7-2 to TRBJ2-5; 10 positions agree with TRBD2. The CDR3 is 16 residues long. Germline lookup yields CDR1 SGHTA and CDR2 FQGNSA. The junction had 7 bases not matched to a gene; V was cut back by 5 bases and J by 1 base. CDR3 loop: CASSARTSGSQETQYF. The CDR3 DNA reads TGTGCCAGCAGCGCACGGACTAGCGGATCCCAAGAGACCCAGTACTTC.

At least ten counts were recorded for this clonotype. The rearrangement joins TRBV30 to TRBJ1-2; the D gene is possibly TRBD1 (5 bases). Germline values: CDR1 GTSNPN, CDR2 SVGIG (reference sequence). CDR3 length equals 13 residues. Deletions cut 1 base from V and 10 bases from J, with 16 bases between. The CDR3 spells CAWSEGNSFVYTF. Here the CDR3 DNA reads TGTGCCTGGAGTGAGGGGAATTCCTTTGTCTACACCTTC.

This clonotype was recorded many times. This chain joins TRBV21-1 and TRBJ2-7. TRBV21-1 is noted as a pseudogene. The CDR3 length is 13 residues. The CDR3 sequence: CASSKQGPYEQYV. CDR3 nucleotide sequence: TGTGCCAGCAGCAAGCAGGGCCCCTACGAGCAGTACGTC.

At least ten counts were recorded for this clonotype. The chain couples TRBV7-2 to TRBJ2-5; D unclear. The CDR3 covers 13 residues. Trimming pared 0 bases from V and 5 bases from J, leaving 7 bases between. CDR1 SGHTA and CDR2 FQGNSA come from the germline V gene. CDR3 loop: CASSLAIQETQYF. Here the CDR3 DNA reads TGTGCCAGCAGCTTAGCAATTCAGGAGACCCAGTACTTC.